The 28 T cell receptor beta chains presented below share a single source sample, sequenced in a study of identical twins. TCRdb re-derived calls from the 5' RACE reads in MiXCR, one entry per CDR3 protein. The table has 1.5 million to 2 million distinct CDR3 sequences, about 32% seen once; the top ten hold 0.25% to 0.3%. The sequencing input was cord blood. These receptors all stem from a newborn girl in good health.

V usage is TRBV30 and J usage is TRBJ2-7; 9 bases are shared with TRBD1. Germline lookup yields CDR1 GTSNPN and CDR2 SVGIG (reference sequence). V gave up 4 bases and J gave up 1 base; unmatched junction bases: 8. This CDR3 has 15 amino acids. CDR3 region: CAWTSGTGFSYEQYF. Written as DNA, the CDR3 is TGTGCCTGGACTTCCGGGACAGGGTTTTCCTACGAGCAGTACTTC. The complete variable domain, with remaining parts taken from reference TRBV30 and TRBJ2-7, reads SQTIHQWPATLVQPVGSPLSLECTVEGTSNPNLYWYRQAAGRGLQLLFYSVGIGQISSEVPQNLSASRPQDRQFILSSKKLLLSDSGFYLCAWTSGTGFSYEQYFGPGTRLTVT.

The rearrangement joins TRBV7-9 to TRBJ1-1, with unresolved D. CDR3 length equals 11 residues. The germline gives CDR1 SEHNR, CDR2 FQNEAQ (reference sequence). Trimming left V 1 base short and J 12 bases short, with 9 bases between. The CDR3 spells CASSLGLGTFF. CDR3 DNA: TGTGCCAGCAGCTTAGGTCTTGGGACTTTCTTT.

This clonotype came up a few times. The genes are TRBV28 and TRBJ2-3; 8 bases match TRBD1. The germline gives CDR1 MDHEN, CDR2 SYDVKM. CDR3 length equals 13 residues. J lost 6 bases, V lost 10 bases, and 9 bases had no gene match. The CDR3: CATNRGEVDTQYF. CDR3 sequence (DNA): TGTGCCACCAACAGGGGGGAAGTTGATACGCAGTATTTT.

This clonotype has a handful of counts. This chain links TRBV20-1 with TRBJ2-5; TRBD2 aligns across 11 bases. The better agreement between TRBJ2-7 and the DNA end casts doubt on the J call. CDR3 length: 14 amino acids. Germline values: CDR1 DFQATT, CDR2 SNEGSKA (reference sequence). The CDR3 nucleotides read TGCAGCTATGGTCTAGCGGGAGGTTATCGCGAGCAGTACTTC. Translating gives CSYGLAGGYREQYF.

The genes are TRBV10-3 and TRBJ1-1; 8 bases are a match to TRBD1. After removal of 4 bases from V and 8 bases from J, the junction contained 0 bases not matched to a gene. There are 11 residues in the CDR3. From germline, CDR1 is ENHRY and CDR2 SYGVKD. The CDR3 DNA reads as TGTGCCATCAGTGGGACAGGGGAAGCTTTCTTT. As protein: CAISGTGEAFF.

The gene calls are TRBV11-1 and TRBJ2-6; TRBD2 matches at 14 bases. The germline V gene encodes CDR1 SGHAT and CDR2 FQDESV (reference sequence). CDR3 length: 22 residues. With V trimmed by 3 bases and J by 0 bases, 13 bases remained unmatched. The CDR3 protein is CASSFLTGLAGAPSSGANVLTF. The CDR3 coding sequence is TGTGCCAGCAGCTTTCTAACGGGACTAGCGGGAGCTCCAAGCTCTGGGGCCAACGTCCTGACTTTC.

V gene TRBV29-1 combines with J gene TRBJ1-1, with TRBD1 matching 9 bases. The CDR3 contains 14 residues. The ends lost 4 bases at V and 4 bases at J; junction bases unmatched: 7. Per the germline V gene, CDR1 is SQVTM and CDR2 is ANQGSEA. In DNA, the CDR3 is TGCAGCGTTGGATCACAGGGGGCGATCACTGAAGCTTTCTTT. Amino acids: CSVGSQGAITEAFF.

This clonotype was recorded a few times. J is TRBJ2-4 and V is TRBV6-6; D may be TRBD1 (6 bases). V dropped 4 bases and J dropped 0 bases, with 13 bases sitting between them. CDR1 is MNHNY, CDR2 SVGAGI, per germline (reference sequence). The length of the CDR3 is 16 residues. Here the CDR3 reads CASSLGHPLAKNIQYF. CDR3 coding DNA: TGTGCCAGCAGTTTGGGACACCCTCTAGCCAAAAACATTCAGTACTTC.

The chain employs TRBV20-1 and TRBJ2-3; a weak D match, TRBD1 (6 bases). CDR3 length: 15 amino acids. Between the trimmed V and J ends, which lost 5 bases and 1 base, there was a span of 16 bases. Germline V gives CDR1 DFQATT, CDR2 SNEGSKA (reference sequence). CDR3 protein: CSAYQGMGGTDTQYF. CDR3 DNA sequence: TGCAGTGCTTATCAGGGGATGGGGGGCACAGATACGCAGTATTTT.

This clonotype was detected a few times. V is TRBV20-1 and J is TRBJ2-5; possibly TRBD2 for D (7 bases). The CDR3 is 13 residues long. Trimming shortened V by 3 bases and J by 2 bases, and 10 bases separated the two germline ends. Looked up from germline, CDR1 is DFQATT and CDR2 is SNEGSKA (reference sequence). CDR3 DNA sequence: TGCAGTGCTAGGCGGGGGCATCAAGAGACCCAGTACTTC. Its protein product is CSARRGHQETQYF.

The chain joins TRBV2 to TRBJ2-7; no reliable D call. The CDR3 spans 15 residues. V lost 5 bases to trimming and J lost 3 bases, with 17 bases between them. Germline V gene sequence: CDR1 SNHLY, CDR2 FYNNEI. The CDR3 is CASSQRAVEVYEQYF. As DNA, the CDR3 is TGTGCCAGCAGTCAAAGGGCCGTCGAGGTCTACGAGCAGTACTTC. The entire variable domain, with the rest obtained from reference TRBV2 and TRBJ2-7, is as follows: EPEVTQTPSHQVTQMGQEVILRCVPISNHLYFYWYRQILGQKVEFLVSFYNNEISEKSEIFDDQFSVERPDGSNFTLKIRSTKLEDSAMYFCASSQRAVEVYEQYFGPGTRLTVT.

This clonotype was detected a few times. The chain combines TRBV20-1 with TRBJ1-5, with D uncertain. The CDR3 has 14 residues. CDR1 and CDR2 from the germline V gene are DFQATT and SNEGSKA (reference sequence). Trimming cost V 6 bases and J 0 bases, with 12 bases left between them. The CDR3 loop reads CSALGRSSNQPQHF. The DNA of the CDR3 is TGCAGTGCCCTAGGACGGAGTAGCAATCAGCCCCAGCATTTT.

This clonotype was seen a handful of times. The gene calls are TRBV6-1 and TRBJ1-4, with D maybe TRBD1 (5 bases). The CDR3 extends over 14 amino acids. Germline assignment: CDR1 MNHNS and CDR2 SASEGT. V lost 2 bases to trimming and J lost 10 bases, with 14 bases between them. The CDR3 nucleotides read TGTGCCAGCAGTGAAACCCGCGGGGGGGGAAAACTGTTTTTT. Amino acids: CASSETRGGGKLFF.

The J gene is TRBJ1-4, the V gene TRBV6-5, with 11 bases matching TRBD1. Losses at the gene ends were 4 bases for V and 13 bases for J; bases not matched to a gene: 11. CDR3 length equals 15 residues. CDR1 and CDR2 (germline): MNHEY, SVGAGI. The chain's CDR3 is CASSLFRTGGRGLFF. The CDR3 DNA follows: TGTGCCAGCAGTTTATTTCGGACAGGGGGCCGCGGACTGTTTTTT.

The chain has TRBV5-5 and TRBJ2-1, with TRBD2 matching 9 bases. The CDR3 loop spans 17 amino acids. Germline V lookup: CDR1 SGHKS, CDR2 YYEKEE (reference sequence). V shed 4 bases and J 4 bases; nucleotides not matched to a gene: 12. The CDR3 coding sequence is TGTGCCAGCAGCCGAAAATTTAGCGGGAGCGGGTACAATGAGCAGTTCTTC. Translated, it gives CASSRKFSGSGYNEQFF.

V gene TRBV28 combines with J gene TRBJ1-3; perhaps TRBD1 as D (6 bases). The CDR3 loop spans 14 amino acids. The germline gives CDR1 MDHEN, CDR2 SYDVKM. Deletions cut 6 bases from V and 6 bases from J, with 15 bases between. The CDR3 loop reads CASRGAGPENTIYF. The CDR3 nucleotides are TGTGCCAGCAGGGGGGCCGGGCCTGAAAACACCATATATTTT.

The DNA for the CDR3 is TGTGCCAGCAGTCCCCGACAGAATGCCTACAATGAGCAGTTCTTC. It codes for CASSPRQNAYNEQFF. The chain employs TRBV27 and TRBJ2-1; D is perhaps TRBD1 (5 bases). From germline, CDR1 is MNHEY and CDR2 SMNVEV (reference sequence). V was clipped by 5 bases and J by 2 bases, with 13 bases between them. CDR3 length: 15 residues.

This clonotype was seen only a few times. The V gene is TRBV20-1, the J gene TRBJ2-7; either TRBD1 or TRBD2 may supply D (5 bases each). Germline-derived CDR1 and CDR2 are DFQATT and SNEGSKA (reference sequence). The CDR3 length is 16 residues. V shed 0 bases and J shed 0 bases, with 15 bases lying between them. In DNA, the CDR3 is TGCAGTGCTAGAGATGTTGGGGGTTCTAACTCCTACGAGCAGTACTTC. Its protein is CSARDVGGSNSYEQYF.

CDR3 residues: CASTPWGRDGIQYF. The CDR3 nucleotides are TGTGCCAGCACACCATGGGGCAGGGACGGTATTCAGTACTTC. The chain has TRBV12-3 or TRBV12-4 and TRBJ2-4; D may match TRBD1 or TRBD2 (5 bases each). CDR3 size: 14 residues. Trimming removed 7 bases from V and 10 bases from J, with 20 bases in between.

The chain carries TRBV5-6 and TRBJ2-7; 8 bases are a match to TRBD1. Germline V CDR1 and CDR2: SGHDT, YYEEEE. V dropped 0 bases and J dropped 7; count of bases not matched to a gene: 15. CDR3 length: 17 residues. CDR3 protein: CASSLVCPDRVHNEQYF. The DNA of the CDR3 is TGTGCCAGCAGCTTGGTTTGTCCGGACAGGGTCCACAATGAGCAGTACTTC.

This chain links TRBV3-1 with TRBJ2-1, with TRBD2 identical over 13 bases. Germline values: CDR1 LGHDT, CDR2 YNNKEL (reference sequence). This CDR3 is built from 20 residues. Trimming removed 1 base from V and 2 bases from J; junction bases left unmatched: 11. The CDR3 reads CASSQVLTSGREGAYNEQFF. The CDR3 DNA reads TGTGCCAGCAGCCAAGTGCTAACTAGCGGGAGGGAAGGGGCCTACAATGAGCAGTTCTTC.

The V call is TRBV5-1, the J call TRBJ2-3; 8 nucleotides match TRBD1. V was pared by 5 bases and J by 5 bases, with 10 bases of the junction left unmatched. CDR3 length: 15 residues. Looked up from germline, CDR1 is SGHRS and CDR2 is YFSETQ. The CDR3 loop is CASRPIQDREDTQYF. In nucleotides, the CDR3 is TGCGCCAGCAGACCGATCCAGGACAGGGAAGATACGCAGTATTTT. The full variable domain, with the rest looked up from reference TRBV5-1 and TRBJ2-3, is KAGVTQTPRYLIKTRGQQVTLSCSPISGHRSVSWYQQTPGQGLQFLFEYFSETQRNKGNFPGRFSGRQFSNSRSEMNVSTLELGDSALYLCASRPIQDREDTQYFGPGTRLTVL.

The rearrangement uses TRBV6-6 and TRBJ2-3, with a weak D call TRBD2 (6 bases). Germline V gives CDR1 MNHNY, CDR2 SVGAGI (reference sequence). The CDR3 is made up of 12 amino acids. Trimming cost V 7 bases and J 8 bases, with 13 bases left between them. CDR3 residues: CASKVPGGTQYF. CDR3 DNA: TGTGCCAGCAAGGTGCCCGGGGGTACGCAGTATTTT.

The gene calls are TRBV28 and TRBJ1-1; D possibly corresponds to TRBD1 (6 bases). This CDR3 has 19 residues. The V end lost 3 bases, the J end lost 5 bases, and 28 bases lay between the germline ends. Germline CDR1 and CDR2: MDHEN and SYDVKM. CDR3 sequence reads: CASSFGGRRDPIRGTEAFF. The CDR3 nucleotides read TGTGCCAGCAGTTTTGGGGGACGCCGGGACCCAATAAGGGGGACTGAAGCTTTCTTT.

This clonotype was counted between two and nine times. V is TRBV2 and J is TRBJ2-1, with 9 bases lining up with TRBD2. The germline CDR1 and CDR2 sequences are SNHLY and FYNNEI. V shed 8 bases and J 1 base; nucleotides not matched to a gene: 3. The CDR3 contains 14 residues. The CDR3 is CASVAGVSYNEQFF. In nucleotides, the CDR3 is TGTGCCAGCGTAGCGGGAGTATCCTACAATGAGCAGTTCTTC.

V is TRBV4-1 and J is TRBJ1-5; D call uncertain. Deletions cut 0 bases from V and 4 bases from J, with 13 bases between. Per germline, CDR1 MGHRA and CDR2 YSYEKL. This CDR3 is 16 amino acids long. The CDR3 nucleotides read TGCGCCAGCAGCCAAGATCTGGTTGCTGAGAATCAGCCCCAGCATTTT. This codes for CASSQDLVAENQPQHF.

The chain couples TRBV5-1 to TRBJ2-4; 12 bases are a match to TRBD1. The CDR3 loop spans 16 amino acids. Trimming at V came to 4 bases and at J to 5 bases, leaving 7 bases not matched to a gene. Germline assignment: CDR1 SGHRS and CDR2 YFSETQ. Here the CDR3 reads CASSPGTGGTQNIQYF. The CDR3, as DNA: TGCGCCAGCAGCCCAGGGACAGGGGGCACTCAAAACATTCAGTACTTC.

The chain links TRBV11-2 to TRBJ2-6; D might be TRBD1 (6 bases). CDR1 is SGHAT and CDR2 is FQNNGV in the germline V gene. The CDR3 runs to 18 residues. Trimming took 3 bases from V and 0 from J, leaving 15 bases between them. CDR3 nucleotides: TGTGCCAGCAGCTTTTTTCCGGGACAAAGCTCTGGGGCCAACGTCCTGACTTTC. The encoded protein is CASSFFPGQSSGANVLTF.